One sample yielded the 8 T cell receptor beta chains listed below, sequenced in a study of T cells in localized non-small cell lung cancer. The data were produced by immunoSEQ multiplex PCR, yet TCRdb's version contains in-frame clones alone and is incomplete. The data hold 70,000 or so clones, with around 84% observed a single time. The sequenced sample was peripheral blood, obtained before any cancer treatment. Every receptor here comes from a female donor of 60 years or more with stage I lung adenocarcinoma.

The V call is TRBV7-6, the J call TRBJ2-7, with D perhaps TRBD2 (5 bases). The CDR3 has 15 amino acids. The V end lost 2 bases, the J end lost 2 bases, and 13 bases lay between the germline ends. Germline V gene data show CDR1 as SGHVS and CDR2 as FNYEAQ. CDR3 region: CASSLSGGPPYEQYF. The CDR3 DNA reads as TGTGCCAGCAGCTTATCTGGAGGCCCACCCTACGAGCAGTACTTC.

The V gene is TRBV28, the J gene TRBJ1-2; 7 nucleotides agree with TRBD1. Trimming cost V 8 bases and J 4 bases; bases outside gene matches: 7. The germline V gene encodes CDR1 MDHEN and CDR2 SYDVKM. The CDR3 sequence is 13 residues long. CDR3 sequence reads: CASERGLSYGYTF. CDR3 coding DNA: TGTGCCAGCGAGAGGGGGCTCTCCTATGGCTACACCTTC.

The chain joins TRBV19 to TRBJ1-1; D is unresolved. The CDR3 totals 16 residues. In germline, CDR1 is LNHDA, CDR2 SQIVND (reference sequence). V shed 3 bases and J shed 0 bases, with 14 bases lying between them. The CDR3 loop is CASSMDMTSMNTEAFF. The CDR3 nucleotides are TGTGCCAGTAGTATGGATATGACATCCATGAACACTGAAGCTTTCTTT.

The V call is TRBV10-3, the J call TRBJ1-2, with D perhaps matching TRBD1 (5 bases). In germline, CDR1 is ENHRY, CDR2 SYGVKD. Trimming removed 10 bases from V and 1 base from J, with 13 bases in between. The CDR3 is made up of 13 amino acids. The CDR3 nucleotides are TGTGCCACCGCAACAGGATTTAACTATGGCTACACCTTC. This codes for CATATGFNYGYTF.

The CDR3 coding sequence is TGTGCCATCAGTAAATCGGACAGGGAAAATTCACCCCTCCACTTT. Translating it yields CAISKSDRENSPLHF. The chain recombines TRBV10-3 with TRBJ1-6; 8 bases match TRBD1. Germline V gives CDR1 ENHRY, CDR2 SYGVKD. J lost 7 bases, V lost 5 bases, and 7 bases had no gene match. CDR3 length equals 15 residues.

This rearrangement joins TRBV29-1 to TRBJ2-4, with a weak D call TRBD1 (5 bases). The CDR3 extends over 12 amino acids. Germline-derived CDR1 and CDR2 are SQVTM and ANQGSEA. Trimming cost V 1 base and J 4 bases, with 5 bases left between them. The CDR3, as DNA: TGCAGCGTTGAAGCAGGGAAAAACATTCAGTACTTC. It encodes CSVEAGKNIQYF.

This clone was counted a few times. This chain links TRBV5-1 with TRBJ2-7; TRBD1 agrees at 9 bases. Per the germline V gene, CDR1 is SGHRS and CDR2 is YFSETQ. J lost 5 bases, V lost 8 bases, and 8 bases had no gene match. The CDR3 spans 13 residues. This CDR3 is CASHRGLVDEQYF. DNA of the CDR3: TGCGCCAGTCACAGGGGGCTTGTCGACGAGCAGTACTTC.

V is TRBV5-1 and J is TRBJ1-6; TRBD1 might be the D (6 bases). CDR1 and CDR2 (germline): SGHRS, YFSETQ. V was clipped by 2 bases and J by 8 bases, with 14 bases between them. This CDR3 comprises 15 residues. The CDR3 region has the DNA TGCGCCAGCAGCTTATACGGGGGCGAGGATTCACCCCTCCACTTT. It yields the protein CASSLYGGEDSPLHF.